Listed below are T cell receptor beta chains from one sample, sequenced in a study of blood T cell repertoires in COVID-19. Using immunoSEQ multiplex PCR, the repertoire was profiled, and TCRdb retains in-frame clones only, with some absent. The data contain almost 300,000 clones, just under 90% of them singletons. Input material: peripheral blood. These receptors originate from a woman aged 25 to 39 with COVID-19, enrolled during active disease. Both conserved end residues are part of each CDR3. The order of the fields is clone size, D gene, V gene, J gene, CDR3 DNA, CDR3 protein. D genes are given only for firm matches. Only some rows state a clone size, as once, few, many or a class for expanded clones.

size: -
D: -
V: TRBV2
J: TRBJ1-6
DNA: TGTGCCGTATCAGAAGGGGTTGTTTCACCCCTCCACTTT
CDR3: CAVSEGVVSPLHF

size: -
D: TRBD1
V: TRBV15
J: TRBJ1-1
DNA: TGTGCCACCAGCAGAGCATGGCAGGGGGGTGACACTGAAGCTTTCTTT
CDR3: CATSRAWQGGDTEAFF

size: once
D: -
V: TRBV15
J: TRBJ2-5
DNA: TGTGCCACCAGCAGCCCAGGGACTCCGTACCAAGAGACCCAGTACTTC
CDR3: CATSSPGTPYQETQYF

size: -
D: -
V: TRBV7-2
J: TRBJ1-1
DNA: TGTGCCAGCAGCCTAATCCGGGACACTGAAGCTTTCTTT
CDR3: CASSLIRDTEAFF

size: -
D: -
V: TRBV18
J: TRBJ1-4
DNA: TGTGCCAGCTCTGACGGGTCTAATGAAAAACTGTTTTTT
CDR3: CASSDGSNEKLFF

size: once
D: -
V: TRBV18
J: TRBJ1-1
DNA: TGTGCCAGCTCACCCGCCCCACCTACGGGGAACACTGAAGCTTTCTTT
CDR3: CASSPAPPTGNTEAFF

size: -
D: TRBD2
V: TRBV6-5
J: TRBJ2-5
DNA: TGTGCCGCCGGGGGGGCGGGGGCCTCAGAGACCCAGTACTTC
CDR3: CAAGGAGASETQYF

size: -
D: -
V: TRBV7-9
J: TRBJ1-5
DNA: TGTGCCAGCAGCTCCGACACGGCCCTGAATCAGCCCCAGCATTTT
CDR3: CASSSDTALNQPQHF

size: -
D: -
V: TRBV29-1
J: TRBJ1-2
DNA: TGCAGCGTTGCACGCGGCACCATGAGCGGCTACACCTTC
CDR3: CSVARGTMSGYTF

size: -
D: -
V: TRBV28
J: TRBJ1-4
DNA: TGTGCCAGCCCCCCGCTAAATGAAAAACTGTTTTTT
CDR3: CASPPLNEKLFF

size: -
D: -
V: TRBV30
J: TRBJ1-1
DNA: TGTGCCTGGAGTGTACGGATAGGGGGTTGGGGCACTGAAGCTTTCTTT
CDR3: CAWSVRIGGWGTEAFF

size: -
D: TRBD1
V: TRBV10-3
J: TRBJ1-2
DNA: TGTGCCGCAGGTAGGGACAGCCCAAATGGCTACACCTTC
CDR3: CAAGRDSPNGYTF

size: once
D: -
V: TRBV27
J: TRBJ1-2
DNA: TGTGCCAGCAAATCACGGACAGACCTTAACTATGGCTACACCTTC
CDR3: CASKSRTDLNYGYTF

size: -
D: TRBD1
V: TRBV7-6
J: TRBJ2-5
DNA: TGTGCCAGCAGCTCCCCGGGACAGGGGCAAGAGACCCAGTACTTC
CDR3: CASSSPGQGQETQYF

size: -
D: TRBD2
V: TRBV4-1
J: TRBJ2-1
DNA: TGCGCCAGCAGAGGATTTAGCGGGGGGGACTACAATGAGCAGTTCTTC
CDR3: CASRGFSGGDYNEQFF

size: -
D: -
V: TRBV6-5
J: TRBJ1-1
DNA: TGTGCCAGCAGTTACTCGTACAGGGACACTGAAGCTTTCTTT
CDR3: CASSYSYRDTEAFF

size: -
D: -
V: TRBV7-2
J: TRBJ1-6
DNA: TGTGCCAGCAGCTTCCGGACAGTGGGCTCACCCCTCCACTTT
CDR3: CASSFRTVGSPLHF

size: -
D: TRBD1
V: TRBV6-2/TRBV6-3
J: TRBJ2-3
DNA: TGTGCCAGCAGTTACAAGGGGGCTGGAGATACGCAGTATTTT
CDR3: CASSYKGAGDTQYF

size: -
D: -
V: TRBV12-3/TRBV12-4
J: TRBJ2-7
DNA: TGTGCCAGCAGTTTAATGCGGGACTACGAGCAGTACTTC
CDR3: CASSLMRDYEQYF

size: -
D: -
V: TRBV6-1
J: TRBJ2-1
DNA: TGTGCCAGCAGTGAATTCCCCGTAGCGTCCGAGGCAAGCTCCTACAATGAGCAGTTCTTC
CDR3: CASSEFPVASEASSYNEQFF

size: -
D: -
V: TRBV6-5
J: TRBJ2-2
DNA: TGTGCCAGCAGTTACGGGGGGGCGAGAACCGGGGAGCTGTTTTTT
CDR3: CASSYGGARTGELFF

size: -
D: TRBD1
V: TRBV6-5
J: TRBJ1-5
DNA: TGTGCCAGCAGACCCGGACAGGGCCCCAATCAGCCCCAGCATTTT
CDR3: CASRPGQGPNQPQHF

size: -
D: TRBD2
V: TRBV19
J: TRBJ2-5
DNA: TGTGCCAGTAGTGGAGGGACTAGCGGGGGTAGCGGGACCCAGTACTTC
CDR3: CASSGGTSGGSGTQYF

size: -
D: TRBD2
V: TRBV6-5
J: TRBJ2-1
DNA: TGTGCCGGGGAGGGGAGCTCCTACAATGAGCAGTTCTTC
CDR3: CAGEGSSYNEQFF

size: -
D: TRBD1
V: TRBV10-3
J: TRBJ2-7
DNA: TGTGCCATCAGAAATGGACAGGGTTCCTACGAGCAGTACTTC
CDR3: CAIRNGQGSYEQYF

size: -
D: TRBD2
V: TRBV12-3/TRBV12-4
J: TRBJ2-5
DNA: TGTGCCAGCAGTTTACTAGCGGAAGAGACCCAGTACTTC
CDR3: CASSLLAEETQYF

size: -
D: -
V: TRBV11-2
J: TRBJ2-3
DNA: TGTGCCAGCAGCTCCGGGGTAGCGGTGAATTTGGATACGCAGTATTTT
CDR3: CASSSGVAVNLDTQYF

size: -
D: TRBD1
V: TRBV18
J: TRBJ2-7
DNA: TGTGCCAGCTCACACCGCCTGACAGGGGTGAGCTCCTACGAGCAGTACTTC
CDR3: CASSHRLTGVSSYEQYF

size: -
D: TRBD2
V: TRBV19
J: TRBJ2-3
DNA: TGTGCCAGTAGTCATCGGGGAGGGAGTTCAGATACGCAGTATTTT
CDR3: CASSHRGGSSDTQYF

size: -
D: TRBD1
V: TRBV5-1
J: TRBJ1-2
DNA: TGCGCCAGCAGTAATTCCCTGTCAGCCACAACAGGGGGCGAGGGCTACACCTTC
CDR3: CASSNSLSATTGGEGYTF

size: -
D: -
V: TRBV19
J: TRBJ1-1
DNA: TGTGCCAGTAGTATAGTTCTGGGGGGGAGGGGCACTGAAGCTTTCTTT
CDR3: CASSIVLGGRGTEAFF

size: -
D: TRBD1
V: TRBV10-3
J: TRBJ1-2
DNA: TGTGCCATCAGTGAGCCGGACAGGCCGTTGGGCTACACCTTC
CDR3: CAISEPDRPLGYTF

size: -
D: -
V: TRBV28
J: TRBJ2-2
DNA: TGTGCCAGCAGAGAAGTCGGACAGTCGAACACCGGGGAGCTGTTTTTT
CDR3: CASREVGQSNTGELFF

size: -
D: -
V: TRBV11-2
J: TRBJ2-1
DNA: TGTGCCAGCAGCTTAGGGTCCTGGACGGGGGGCCATGAGCAGTTCTTC
CDR3: CASSLGSWTGGHEQFF

size: -
D: TRBD2
V: TRBV5-1
J: TRBJ2-5
DNA: TGCGCCAGCACCTTTTTCCCGGGACTAGCAGAAGAGACCCAGTACTTC
CDR3: CASTFFPGLAEETQYF

size: -
D: -
V: TRBV2
J: TRBJ1-6
DNA: TGTGCCAGCAGTGAAGGGGCAGAAACACCCCTCCACTTT
CDR3: CASSEGAETPLHF

size: -
D: TRBD1
V: TRBV3-1/TRBV3-2
J: TRBJ1-1
DNA: TGTGCCAGCAGCCACCGGGACAGGAAGAACACTGAAGCTTTCTTT
CDR3: CASSHRDRKNTEAFF

size: -
D: -
V: TRBV10-2
J: TRBJ2-7
DNA: TGCGCCAGTAGGGGATCCGAGCAGTACTTC
CDR3: CASRGSEQYF

size: -
D: -
V: TRBV11-1
J: TRBJ2-1
DNA: TGTGCCAGCAGCTTTCGGGGTCGTCCCTACAATGAGCAGTTCTTC
CDR3: CASSFRGRPYNEQFF

size: -
D: -
V: TRBV9
J: TRBJ1-5
DNA: TGTGCCAGCAGCGTGGCGGGAAATAGCAATCAGCCCCAGCATTTT
CDR3: CASSVAGNSNQPQHF

size: -
D: -
V: TRBV6-2/TRBV6-3
J: TRBJ1-2
DNA: TGTGCCAGCAGCTCCTACCCGGACTATGGCTACACCTTC
CDR3: CASSSYPDYGYTF